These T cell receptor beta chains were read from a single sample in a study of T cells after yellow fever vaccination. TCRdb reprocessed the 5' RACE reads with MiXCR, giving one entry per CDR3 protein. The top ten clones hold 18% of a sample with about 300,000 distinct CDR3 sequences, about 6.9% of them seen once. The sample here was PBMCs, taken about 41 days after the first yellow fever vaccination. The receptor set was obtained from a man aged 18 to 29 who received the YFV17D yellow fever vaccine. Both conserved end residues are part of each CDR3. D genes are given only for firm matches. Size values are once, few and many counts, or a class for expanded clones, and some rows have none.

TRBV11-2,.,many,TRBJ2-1,CASSLDGRSYNEQFF,TGTGCCAGCAGCTTAGATGGCAGGTCCTACAATGAGCAGTTCTTC
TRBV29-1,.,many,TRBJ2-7,CSVETRDYEQYF,TGCAGCGTTGAAACTAGGGATTACGAGCAGTACTTC
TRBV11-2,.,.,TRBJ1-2,CASSPGRGGHYGYTF,TGTGCCAGCAGCCCAGGGCGGGGAGGGCACTATGGCTACACCTTC
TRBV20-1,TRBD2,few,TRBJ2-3,CSARRLAGGTDTQYF,TGCAGTGCTAGACGGCTAGCGGGGGGCACAGATACGCAGTATTTT
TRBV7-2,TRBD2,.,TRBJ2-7,CASSFGTSGLYEQYF,TGTGCCAGCAGCTTCGGGACTAGCGGGCTGTACGAGCAGTACTTC
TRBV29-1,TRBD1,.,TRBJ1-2,CSVELGGSGYGYTF,TGCAGCGTTGAACTAGGGGGCTCCGGCTATGGCTACACCTTC
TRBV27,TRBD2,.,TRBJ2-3,CASSRGAGGPSTDTQYF,TGTGCCAGTTCTCGGGGAGCGGGGGGTCCTAGCACAGATACGCAGTATTTT
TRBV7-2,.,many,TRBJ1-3,CASSLLTVSSGNTIYF,TGTGCCAGCAGCTTGTTGACGGTCTCCTCTGGAAACACCATATATTTT
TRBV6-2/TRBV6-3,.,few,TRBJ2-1,CASSYWQKQFF,TGTGCCAGCAGTTACTGGCAGAAGCAGTTCTTC
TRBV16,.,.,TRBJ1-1,CASSLDRKNTEAFF,TGTGCCAGCAGCCTTGACAGAAAGAACACTGAAGCTTTCTTT
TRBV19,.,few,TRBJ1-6,CAAGLGSDSPLHF,TGTGCCGCGGGTCTGGGGAGCGATTCACCCCTCCACTTT
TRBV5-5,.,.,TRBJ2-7,CASSLSRDEQYF,TGTGCCAGCAGCTTGTCTCGTGATGAGCAGTACTTC
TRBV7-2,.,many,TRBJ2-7,CASSSSALSHEQYF,TGTGCCAGCAGCTCCTCGGCCCTATCCCACGAGCAGTACTTC
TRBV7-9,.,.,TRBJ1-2,CASSLAMGRGPGYTF,TGTGCCAGCAGCTTAGCCATGGGTAGGGGACCTGGCTACACCTTC
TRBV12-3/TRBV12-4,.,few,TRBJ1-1,CASRILAMNTEAFF,TGTGCCAGCAGAATCCTAGCCATGAACACTGAAGCTTTCTTT
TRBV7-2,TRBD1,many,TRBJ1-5,CASSSKAGTGGEEPQHF,TGTGCCAGCAGCTCAAAGGCGGGGACAGGGGGCGAAGAACCCCAGCATTTT
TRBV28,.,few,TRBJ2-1,CASSQTQGSSSYNEQFF,TGTGCCAGCAGTCAAACACAGGGATCCAGCTCCTACAATGAGCAGTTCTTC
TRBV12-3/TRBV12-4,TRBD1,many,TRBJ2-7,CASSRQGPTSSEQYF,TGTGCCAGCAGCCGACAGGGGCCAACGTCGAGTGAGCAGTACTTC
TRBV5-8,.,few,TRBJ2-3,CASSQGQSTDTQYF,TGTGCCAGCAGCCAAGGACAGAGCACAGATACGCAGTATTTT
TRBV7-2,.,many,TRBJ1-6,CASSLKAGSGSPLHF,TGTGCCAGCAGCTTAAAGGCAGGATCGGGTTCACCCCTCCACTTT
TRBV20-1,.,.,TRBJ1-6,CSVPEGGTLYNSPLHF,TGCAGTGTACCTGAGGGGGGGACCCTCTATAATTCACCCCTCCACTTT
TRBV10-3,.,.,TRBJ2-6,CAISEYRSSGANVLTF,TGTGCCATCAGTGAGTACAGATCCTCTGGGGCCAACGTCCTGACTTTC
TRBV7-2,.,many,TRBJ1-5,CASSPQSSNQPQHF,TGTGCCAGCAGCCCCCAATCCTCCAATCAGCCCCAGCATTTT
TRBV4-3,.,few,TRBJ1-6,CASSQEKASPINSPLHF,TGCGCCAGCAGCCAAGAAAAGGCCTCACCCATAAATTCACCCCTCCACTTT
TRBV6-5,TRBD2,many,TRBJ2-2,CASSYSRLAGGDVTGELFF,TGTGCCAGCAGTTACTCGAGACTAGCGGGGGGAGATGTCACCGGGGAGCTGTTTTTT
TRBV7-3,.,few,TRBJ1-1,CASSPGVPNTEAFF,TGTGCCAGCAGCCCGGGGGTCCCGAACACTGAAGCTTTCTTT
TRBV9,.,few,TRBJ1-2,CASSVEGLYGYTF,TGTGCCAGCAGCGTCGAGGGGCTCTATGGCTACACCTTC
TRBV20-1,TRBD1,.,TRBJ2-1,CSARAPGQAYNEQFF,TGCAGTGCTAGAGCCCCGGGACAGGCATACAATGAGCAGTTCTTC
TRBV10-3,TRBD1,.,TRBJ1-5,CATNTGTASNQPQHF,TGTGCCACGAATACCGGGACAGCTAGCAATCAGCCCCAGCATTTT
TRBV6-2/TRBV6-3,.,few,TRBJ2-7,CASTLQGYEQYF,TGTGCCAGCACCTTACAGGGCTACGAGCAGTACTTC
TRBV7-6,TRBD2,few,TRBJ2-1,CASSLAGGRYNEQFF,TGTGCCAGCAGTCTAGCGGGGGGACGCTACAATGAGCAGTTCTTC
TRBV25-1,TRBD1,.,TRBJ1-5,CASSSGTASDQPQHF,TGTGCCAGCAGCAGCGGGACAGCTTCGGATCAGCCCCAGCATTTT
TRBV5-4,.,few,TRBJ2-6,CASSFETWRVSGANVLTF,TGTGCCAGCAGCTTTGAGACCTGGAGGGTCTCTGGGGCCAACGTCCTGACTTTC
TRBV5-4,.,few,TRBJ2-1,CASSLEDEQFF,TGTGCCAGCAGCTTGGAGGATGAGCAGTTCTTC
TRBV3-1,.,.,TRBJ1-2,CASSQDIRANYGYTF,TGTGCCAGCAGCCAAGATATTAGGGCTAACTATGGCTACACCTTC
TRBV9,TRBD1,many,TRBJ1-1,CASSVEDRGWDTEAFF,TGTGCCAGCAGCGTAGAGGACAGGGGGTGGGACACTGAAGCTTTCTTT
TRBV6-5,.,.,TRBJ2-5,CASSSDRTQETQYF,TGTGCCAGCAGTTCAGACAGAACCCAAGAGACCCAGTACTTC
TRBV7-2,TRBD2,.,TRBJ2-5,CASSPGRVLETQYF,TGTGCCAGCAGCCCCGGGAGGGTCTTAGAGACCCAGTACTTC
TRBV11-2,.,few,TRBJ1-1,CASRPLRGPTRHTEAFF,TGTGCCAGCAGGCCCCTCAGGGGACCCACACGCCACACTGAAGCTTTCTTT
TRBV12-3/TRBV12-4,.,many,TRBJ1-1,CASSLSRAEAFF,TGTGCCAGCAGTTTATCCCGGGCTGAAGCTTTCTTT
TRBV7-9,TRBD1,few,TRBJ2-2,CASIDRVRLTGELFF,TGTGCCAGCATAGACAGGGTCCGGTTGACCGGGGAGCTGTTTTTT
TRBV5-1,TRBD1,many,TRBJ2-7,CASSFGNRGYEQYF,TGCGCCAGCAGTTTCGGGAACAGGGGATACGAGCAGTACTTC
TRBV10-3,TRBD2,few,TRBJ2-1,CAISEAYSGASYNEQFF,TGTGCCATCAGTGAGGCTTATAGCGGGGCCTCCTACAATGAGCAGTTCTTC
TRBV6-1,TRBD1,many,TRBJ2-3,CASRNRGIDTQYF,TGTGCCAGCAGGAACAGGGGGATAGATACGCAGTATTTT
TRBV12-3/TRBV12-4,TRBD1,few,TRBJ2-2,CASRNYRGLGELFF,TGTGCCAGCAGAAACTACAGGGGCCTCGGGGAGCTGTTTTTT
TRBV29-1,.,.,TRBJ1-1,CSVEGFLNTEAFF,TGCAGCGTTGAAGGGTTCCTAAACACTGAAGCTTTCTTT
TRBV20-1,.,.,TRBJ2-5,CSASWGALGETQYF,TGCAGTGCTAGTTGGGGGGCCCTCGGGGAGACCCAGTACTTC
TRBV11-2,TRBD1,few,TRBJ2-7,CASSLDTWATGGPYEQYF,TGTGCCAGCAGCTTAGATACGTGGGCGACAGGGGGCCCCTACGAGCAGTACTTC
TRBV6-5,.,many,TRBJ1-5,CASSISYSNQPQHF,TGTGCCAGCAGTATAAGTTATAGCAATCAGCCCCAGCATTTT
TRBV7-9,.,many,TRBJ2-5,CASTDVETQYF,TGTGCCAGCACCGACGTCGAGACCCAGTACTTC
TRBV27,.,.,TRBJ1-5,CASSLFGGGNQPQHF,TGTGCCAGCAGTTTATTTGGGGGAGGCAATCAGCCCCAGCATTTT
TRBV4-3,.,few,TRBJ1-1,CASSPRRPNTEAFF,TGCGCCAGCAGCCCCAGGAGACCGAACACTGAAGCTTTCTTT
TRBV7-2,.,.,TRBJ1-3,CASRRGGRSGNTIYF,TGTGCCAGCAGGCGGGGAGGACGGTCTGGAAACACCATATATTTT
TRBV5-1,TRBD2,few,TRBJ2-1,CASTPGVAGGNEQFF,TGCGCCAGCACCCCGGGGGTAGCGGGGGGCAATGAGCAGTTCTTC